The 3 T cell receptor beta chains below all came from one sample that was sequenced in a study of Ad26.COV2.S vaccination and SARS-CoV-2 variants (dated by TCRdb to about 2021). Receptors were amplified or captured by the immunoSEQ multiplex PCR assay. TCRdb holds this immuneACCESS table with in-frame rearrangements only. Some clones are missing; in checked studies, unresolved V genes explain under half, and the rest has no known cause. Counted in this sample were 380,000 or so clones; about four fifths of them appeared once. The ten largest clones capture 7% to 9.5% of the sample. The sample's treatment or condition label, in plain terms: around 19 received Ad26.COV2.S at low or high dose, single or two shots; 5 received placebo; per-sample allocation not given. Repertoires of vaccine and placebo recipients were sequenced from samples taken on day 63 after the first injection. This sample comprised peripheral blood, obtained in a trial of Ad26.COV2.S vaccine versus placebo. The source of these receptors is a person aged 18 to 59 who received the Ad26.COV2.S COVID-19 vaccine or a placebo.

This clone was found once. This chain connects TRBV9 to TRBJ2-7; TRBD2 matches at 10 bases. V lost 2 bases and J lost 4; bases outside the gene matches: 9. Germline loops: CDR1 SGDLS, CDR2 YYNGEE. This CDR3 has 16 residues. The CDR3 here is CASSVGPSGSGYEQYF. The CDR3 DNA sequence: TGTGCCAGCAGCGTGGGCCCTAGCGGGAGTGGTTACGAGCAGTACTTC.

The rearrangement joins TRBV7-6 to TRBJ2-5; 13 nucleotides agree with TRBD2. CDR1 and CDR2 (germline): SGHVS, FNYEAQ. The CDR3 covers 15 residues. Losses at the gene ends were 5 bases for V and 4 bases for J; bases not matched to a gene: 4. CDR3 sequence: CASSRGLAGLETQYF. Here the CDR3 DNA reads TGTGCCAGCAGCAGGGGACTAGCGGGATTAGAGACCCAGTACTTC.

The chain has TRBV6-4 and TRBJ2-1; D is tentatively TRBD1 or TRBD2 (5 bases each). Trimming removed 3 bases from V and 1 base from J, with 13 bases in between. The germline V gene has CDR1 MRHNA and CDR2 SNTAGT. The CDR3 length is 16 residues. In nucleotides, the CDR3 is TGTGCCAGCAGTGAAGGGACCGACGGTTCCTACAATGAGCAGTTCTTC. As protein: CASSEGTDGSYNEQFF.